The clone carrying this TCR beta chain occurred many times. No antigen is known for it. This sample was taken from a study of T cells in Graves' hyperthyroidism and ophthalmopathy. Per the germline V gene, CDR1 is MDHEN and CDR2 is SYDVKM. Germline trimming cut 7 bases from V and 1 base from J; bases unmatched to any gene: 6. The CDR3 sequence is 14 residues long. Amplification of TCR beta CDR3 regions used RNA as the template. Researchers ran a first-round RT-PCR on the TCR CDR3 using the HTBI primer set. TCRdb fed the multiplex PCR reads into MiXCR, producing one record per CDR3 protein. The sample has roughly 380,000 distinct CDR3 sequences, roughly 13% seen once. Study-wide results and caveats: Researchers found most expanded thyroid clonotypes above 0.001 in blood as well.

Diagnoses were made from clinical symptoms, serum measures (thyroxine and TRAb), thyroid ultrasound and orbital computed tomography. Predating any ophthalmopathy symptoms, the blood sample was taken at first hyperthyroidism diagnosis. This rearrangement joins TRBV28 to TRBJ1-2; 7 bases fit TRBD1. The sequenced sample consisted of blood. The receptor comes from a man younger than 40 with Graves' hyperthyroidism that later progressed to Graves' ophthalmopathy. Here the CDR3 DNA reads TGTGCCAGCACCCCGGACAGGCTTAACTATGGCTACACCTTC. It specifies CASTPDRLNYGYTF.